The present TCR beta chain was sequenced within a study of blood T cells in healthy people across ages. This clonotype came up a few times. Its antigen is undetermined. Germline assignment: CDR1 MGHRA and CDR2 YSYEKL. This CDR3 is 15 amino acids long. Trimming shortened V by 1 base and J by 6 bases, and 12 bases separated the two germline ends. Study-wide findings and caveats: Estimated diversity, derived from one million T cells, was regarded as an underestimate.

PCR was performed a second time for about 6 to 12 cycles using a sample-barcoded 5' primer and a J-beta primer mix. Samples each returned at least 2.5 million CDR3-containing paired-end reads. TCRdb reprocessed the 5' RACE reads via MiXCR and lists one record per CDR3 protein. The sample has 750,000 to 850,000 distinct CDR3 sequences, more than 20% seen once; the top ten hold roughly 3.5%. The data were also submitted as part of a second study, on T cells of mothers and their children. In that study: From each mother came over 10 million TCR beta CDR3 reads, and from each child came about 3 million.

The rearrangement links TRBV4-1 to TRBJ1-4; the D is unclear. The origin of this receptor is a boy aged 5-17 years in good health. Sequencing was performed on blood. The CDR3 DNA reads TGCGCCAGCAGCCAAGTTGGCAATCGGGATGAAAAACTGTTTTTT. Translation: CASSQVGNRDEKLFF.